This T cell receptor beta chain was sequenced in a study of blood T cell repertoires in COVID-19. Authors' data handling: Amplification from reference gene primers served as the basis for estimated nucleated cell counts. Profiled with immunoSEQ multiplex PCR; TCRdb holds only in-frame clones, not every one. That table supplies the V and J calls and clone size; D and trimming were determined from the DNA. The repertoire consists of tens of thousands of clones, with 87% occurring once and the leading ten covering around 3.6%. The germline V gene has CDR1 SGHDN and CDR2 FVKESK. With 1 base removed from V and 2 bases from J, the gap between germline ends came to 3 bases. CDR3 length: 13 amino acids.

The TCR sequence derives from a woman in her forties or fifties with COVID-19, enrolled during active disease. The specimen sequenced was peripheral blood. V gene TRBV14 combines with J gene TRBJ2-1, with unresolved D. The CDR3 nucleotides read TGTGCCAGCAGCCAAGTTACCTACAATGAGCAGTTCTTC. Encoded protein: CASSQVTYNEQFF. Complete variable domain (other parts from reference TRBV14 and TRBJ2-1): EAGVTQFPSHSVIEKGQTVTLRCDPISGHDNLYWYRRVMGKEIKFLLHFVKESKQDESGMPNNRFLAERTGGTYSTLKVQPAELEDSGVYFCASSQVTYNEQFFGPGTRLTVL.